This record covers a single T cell receptor (beta chain). Original analysis: Cell counts per sample came from amplifying reference gene primers. The table came from immunoSEQ multiplex PCR; TCRdb's copy has only in-frame clones and leaves some out. V and J calls and clone size are given by that table; D and trimming were obtained from the DNA. This table has approximately 500,000 clones, approximately 87% appearing once. The source of the sample is a study of blood T cell repertoires in COVID-19. About the study: Collection of acute and convalescent COVID-19 samples took place in the United States, Italy and Spain.

The recovered donors of Cohort 3 showed two negative PCRs, clearance, or symptom resolution. There are 13 residues in the CDR3. Looked up from germline, CDR1 is MNHEY and CDR2 is SVGAGI. The V end was cut by 8 bases, the J end by 5 bases, with 12 bases between. This TCR derives from a woman between 40 and 55 years old who had recovered from COVID-19. The chain couples TRBV6-5 to TRBJ1-4; possible D gene TRBD1, 6 bases. Sequencing used PBMCs or T cells enriched from blood (not recorded which). The CDR3 region is CASYRTENEKLFF. As DNA, the CDR3 is TGTGCCAGCTATAGGACAGAAAATGAAAAACTGTTTTTT.